This T cell receptor (beta chain) appears in the sequencing data of a study of monozygotic twins with inflammatory bowel disease (dated by TCRdb to the late 2010s). Broadly, across the study: A total of some 30 monozygotic twin pairs were included in the full study, comprising nine German pairs (four IBD-concordant, five IBD-discordant) and 19 IBD-discordant Danish pairs. Each individual had, on average, about 151 000 unique TCRalpha sequences and 181 000 unique TCRbeta sequences available for analysis. Within discordant pairs, disease-associated traits were sought mainly by comparing IBD patients with their genetically identical healthy co-twins. What the work shows at the level of the full study, not this receptor alone: Compared with healthy twins, IBD patients had fewer clonotypes in common with other individuals, a difference most pronounced in patients showing signs of disease activity. The results gave no support for a single strong signal or clonotype linked to IBD. Background noise and inter-individual variability may have been introduced into the repertoires by the differing immunosuppressive treatments among patients. TCRbeta repertoire diversity, by inverse Simpson index, was decreased in IBD patients compared with their healthy co-twins. Concordant and discordant twins showed no difference in repertoire similarity, possibly because of limited statistical power. Distinction between different T cell subtypes could not be achieved in the analysis.

A roughly 2.5 ml peripheral blood sample was drawn into PAXgene tubes per donor and stored at -80°C. Total RNA was isolated from whole blood with the PAXgene blood miRNA kit on an automated QIAcube, without T cell sorting. Peripheral blood from monozygotic twin pairs, either concordant or discordant for inflammatory bowel disease, underwent deep TCRalpha and TCRbeta repertoire profiling that used unique molecular barcoding. For every twin pair, smoking habits were documented, and each individual was categorised as a current, former or never smoker. Library construction relied on 5' RACE. The input for every TCR library was 3500 ng of total RNA. cDNA was synthesized with SMARTScribe reverse transcriptase in eight separate reactions per sample. Unique molecular identifiers containing a 6-nucleotide sample barcode were introduced through template switching during cDNA synthesis. TCRalpha and TCRbeta cDNA was amplified in two nested PCRs of 16 and 9 cycles, and bead purification was carried out after each PCR. Before amplification, the cDNA was treated with uracil DNA-glycosylase and purified using the QIAquick PCR purification kit. The second PCR added Illumina TruSeq-compatible adapters along with sample-specific barcodes. TapeStation and Qubit were used to check library quality and concentration, and around 5.2 ng of each library went into the pool. Sequencing of pooled libraries was carried out on an Illumina HiSeq2500 single-index Rapid Run using 2 x 100 bp reads and custom sequencing primers. From the authors' description of their analysis: MiGEC version 1.2.6 was used for UMI-based consensus assembly, which corrected PCR and sequencing errors. MiXCR version 2.1.1 was used to carry out V(D)J alignment, clonotype assembly and CDR3 extraction. Normalisation of gene usage, clonotype sharing and MAIT/NKT TCR abundance was achieved by analysing the top 1000, 10 000 and 20 000 clonotypes per sample. Diversity was computed as the inverse Simpson index with the vegan R package after downsampling to 27 000 UMIs. Paired Mann-Whitney U tests were applied to discordant twin pairs, with Benjamini-Hochberg correction for multiple testing. TCRdb reprocessed the reads; each CDR3 protein sequence makes one entry, and DNA is unavailable. The V and J calls follow TCRdb's processing rather than the paper's. The sample's table covers 350,000 to 550,000 distinct CDR3 sequences. Together, the top ten hold about 2.4% of the sample.

To note about this clonotype: Its antigen is currently not known.

Spanning cysteine to phenylalanine, the CDR3 consists of 17 amino acids. No DNA is given. CDR1 and CDR2 (WSHSY, SAAADI) derive from the germline V gene. The receptor was isolated from a human donor with ulcerative colitis or Crohn's disease, or a healthy co-twin of an affected twin (not recorded which). Sequencing was carried out using blood. The rearranged chain carries TRBV10-2 and TRBJ2-3; the TCRdb call, TRBD1, lacks DNA for checking. The CDR3 in this case is CASSEELVTGVADTQYF.